This T cell receptor (beta chain) emerged from a study of blood T cell repertoires in COVID-19. In the study overall: PBMCs, B-cell-depleted T cells, or T cells were the source of the cDNA or gDNA that made up the material.

Original processing notes: Estimation of nucleated cell counts was performed using reference gene primer amplification. The data were produced by immunoSEQ multiplex PCR, yet TCRdb's version contains in-frame clones alone and is incomplete. Clonal size and the V and J genes are those of that table, whereas D and trimming came from the DNA. The table records about 160,000 clones, roughly 90% of them present only once. In germline, CDR1 is LNHDA, CDR2 SQIVND (reference sequence). CDR3 size: 13 residues. V was shortened by 3 bases and J by 5 bases, with 10 bases between the two germline ends. Material: peripheral blood. The clonotype comes from a woman aged 60 to 75 with active or convalescent COVID-19. The rearrangement joins TRBV19 to TRBJ1-2; D unresolved. The CDR3 spells CASSITDRYGYTF. The CDR3 DNA reads as TGTGCCAGTAGTATTACAGATCGTTATGGCTACACCTTC.